This T cell receptor (beta chain) was recovered during a study of tumor-infiltrating lymphocytes in primary liver carcinoma. Overall study: Male and female patients aged 30 to 69 years made up the cohort.

Researchers generated TCR beta cDNA from about 0.5 ug of total RNA, relying on a constant-region primer. Three nested multiplex PCR rounds, a slightly modified ARM-PCR, produced the libraries for TCR beta. TCRdb recomputed calls from the multiplex PCR reads with MiXCR, one row per CDR3 protein. Seen here are hundreds of thousands of distinct CDR3 sequences, 45% to 70% observed once, and the top ten hold approximately 17%. This clonotype was seen many times. Extraction also yielded germline DNA, while blood RNA was obtained from unsorted whole blood. Specimen: peripheral blood. The sequence was obtained from a woman between 25 and 40 years old with primary liver carcinoma and hepatitis B virus infection.

The CDR3 DNA reads as TGTGCCAGCAGCTTCCGGAGAAAGATTCAGTTCTTC. Translating it yields CASSFRRKIQFF. The chain joins TRBV5-6 to TRBJ2-1; D is unclear. This CDR3 is 12 amino acids long. The V end was cut by 2 bases, the J end by 13 bases, with 13 bases between. CDR1 and CDR2 from the germline V gene are SGHDT and YYEEEE.